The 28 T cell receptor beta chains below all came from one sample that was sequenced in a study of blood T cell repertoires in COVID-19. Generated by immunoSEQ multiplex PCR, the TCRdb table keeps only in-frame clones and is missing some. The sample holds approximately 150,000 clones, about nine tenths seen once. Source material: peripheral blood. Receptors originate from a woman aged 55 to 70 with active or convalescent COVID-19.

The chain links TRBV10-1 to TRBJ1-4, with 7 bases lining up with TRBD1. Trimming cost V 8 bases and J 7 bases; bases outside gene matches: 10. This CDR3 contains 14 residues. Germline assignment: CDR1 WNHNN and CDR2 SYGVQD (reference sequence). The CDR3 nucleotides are TGCGCCAGCCCACCGATACAGGGGATTGAAAAACTGTTTTTT. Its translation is CASPPIQGIEKLFF.

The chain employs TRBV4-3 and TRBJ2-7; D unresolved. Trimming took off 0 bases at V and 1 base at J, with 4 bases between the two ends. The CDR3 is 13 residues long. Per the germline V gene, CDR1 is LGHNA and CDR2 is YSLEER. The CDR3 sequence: CASSQDQSYEQYF. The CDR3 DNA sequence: TGCGCCAGCAGCCAAGATCAATCCTACGAGCAGTACTTC.

The CDR3 loop reads CAWGRPGGDEKLFF. The CDR3 nucleotides are TGTGCCTGGGGGAGACCAGGGGGCGATGAAAAACTGTTTTTT. The chain employs TRBV30 and TRBJ1-4; TRBD1 matches at 8 bases. Germline CDR1 reads GTSNPN; CDR2 reads SVGIG (reference sequence). Trimming removed 5 bases from V and 6 bases from J; junction bases left unmatched: 8. The CDR3 sequence is 14 residues long.

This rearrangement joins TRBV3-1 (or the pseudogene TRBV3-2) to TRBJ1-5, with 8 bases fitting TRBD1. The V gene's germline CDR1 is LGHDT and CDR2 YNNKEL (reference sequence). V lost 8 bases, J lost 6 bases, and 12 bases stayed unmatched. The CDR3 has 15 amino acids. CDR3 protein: CASGTTGARGQPQHF. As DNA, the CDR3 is TGTGCCAGCGGGACGACAGGGGCCCGGGGTCAGCCCCAGCATTTT.

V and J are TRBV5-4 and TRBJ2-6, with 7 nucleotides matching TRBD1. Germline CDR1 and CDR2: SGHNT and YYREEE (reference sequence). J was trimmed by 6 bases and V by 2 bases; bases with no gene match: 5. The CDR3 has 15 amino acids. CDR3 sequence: CASSFEQGLANVLTF. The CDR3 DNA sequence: TGTGCCAGCAGCTTTGAACAGGGGCTGGCCAACGTCCTGACTTTC.

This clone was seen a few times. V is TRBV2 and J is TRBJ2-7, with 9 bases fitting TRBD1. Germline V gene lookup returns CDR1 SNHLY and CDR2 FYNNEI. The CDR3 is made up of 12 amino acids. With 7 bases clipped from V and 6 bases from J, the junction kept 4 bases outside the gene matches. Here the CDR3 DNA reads TGTGCCAGCAAGGGGGACAGGGCCGAGCAGTACTTC. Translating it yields CASKGDRAEQYF.

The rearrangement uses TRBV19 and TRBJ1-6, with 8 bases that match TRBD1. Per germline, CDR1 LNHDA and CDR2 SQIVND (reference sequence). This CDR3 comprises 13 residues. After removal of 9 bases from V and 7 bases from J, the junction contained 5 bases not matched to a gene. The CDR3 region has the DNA TGTGCCAGCGGGACAGGAGGGAATTCACCCCTCCACTTT. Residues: CASGTGGNSPLHF.

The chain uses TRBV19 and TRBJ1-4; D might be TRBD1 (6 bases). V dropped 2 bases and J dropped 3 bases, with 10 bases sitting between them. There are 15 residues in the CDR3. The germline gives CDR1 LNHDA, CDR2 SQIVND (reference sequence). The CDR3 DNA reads TGTGCCAGTAGTATATTCACAGGGTCTAATGAAAAACTGTTTTTT. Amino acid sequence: CASSIFTGSNEKLFF.

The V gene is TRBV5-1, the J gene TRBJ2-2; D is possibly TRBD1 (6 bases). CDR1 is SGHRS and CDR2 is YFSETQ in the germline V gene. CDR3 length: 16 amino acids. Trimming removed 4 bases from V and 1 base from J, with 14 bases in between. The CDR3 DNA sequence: TGCGCCAGCAGCCGCCAGACAGGAGTGAACACCGGGGAGCTGTTTTTT. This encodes CASSRQTGVNTGELFF.

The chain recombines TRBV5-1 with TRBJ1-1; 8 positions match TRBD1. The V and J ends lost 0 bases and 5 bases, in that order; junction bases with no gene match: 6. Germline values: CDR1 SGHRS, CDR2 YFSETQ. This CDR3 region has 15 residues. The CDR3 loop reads CASSLATGVRTEAFF. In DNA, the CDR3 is TGCGCCAGCAGCTTGGCGACAGGGGTAAGGACTGAAGCTTTCTTT. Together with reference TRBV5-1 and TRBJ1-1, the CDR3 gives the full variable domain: KAGVTQTPRYLIKTRGQQVTLSCSPISGHRSVSWYQQTPGQGLQFLFEYFSETQRNKGNFPGRFSGRQFSNSRSEMNVSTLELGDSALYLCASSLATGVRTEAFFGQGTRLTVV.

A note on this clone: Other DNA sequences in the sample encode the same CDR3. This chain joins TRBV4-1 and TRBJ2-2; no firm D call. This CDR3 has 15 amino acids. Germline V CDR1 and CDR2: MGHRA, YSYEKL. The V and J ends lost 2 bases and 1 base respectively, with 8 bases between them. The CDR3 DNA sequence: TGCGCCAGCAGCCAAACAACACGGAACACCGGGGAGCTGTTTTTT. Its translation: CASSQTTRNTGELFF.

The DNA for the CDR3 is TGTGCCAGCAGTTGGGGGACAGTTCTTAACACTGAAGCTTTCTTT. As protein: CASSWGTVLNTEAFF. The rearrangement uses TRBV14 and TRBJ1-1, with 7 bases identical to TRBD1. Germline V gene data show CDR1 as SGHDN and CDR2 as FVKESK. V shed 6 bases and J 2 bases; nucleotides not matched to a gene: 9. This CDR3 is 15 amino acids long.

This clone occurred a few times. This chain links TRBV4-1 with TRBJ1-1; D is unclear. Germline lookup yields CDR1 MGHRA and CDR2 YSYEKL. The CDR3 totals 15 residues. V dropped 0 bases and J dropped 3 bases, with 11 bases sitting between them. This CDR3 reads CASSQDPGFDTEAFF. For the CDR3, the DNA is TGCGCCAGCAGCCAAGATCCAGGCTTTGACACTGAAGCTTTCTTT.

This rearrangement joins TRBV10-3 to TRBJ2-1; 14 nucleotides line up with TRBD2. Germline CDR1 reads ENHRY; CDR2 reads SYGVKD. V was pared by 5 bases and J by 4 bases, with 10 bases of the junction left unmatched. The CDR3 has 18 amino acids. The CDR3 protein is CAISQTGLAGGKYNEQFF. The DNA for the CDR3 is TGTGCCATCAGTCAAACAGGACTAGCGGGGGGAAAATACAATGAGCAGTTCTTC.

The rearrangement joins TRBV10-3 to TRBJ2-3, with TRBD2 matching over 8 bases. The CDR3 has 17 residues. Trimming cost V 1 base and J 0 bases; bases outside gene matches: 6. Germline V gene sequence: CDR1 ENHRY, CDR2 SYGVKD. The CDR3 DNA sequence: TGTGCCATCAGTGAGTTATTAGCGGGGACTAGCACAGATACGCAGTATTTT. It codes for CAISELLAGTSTDTQYF.

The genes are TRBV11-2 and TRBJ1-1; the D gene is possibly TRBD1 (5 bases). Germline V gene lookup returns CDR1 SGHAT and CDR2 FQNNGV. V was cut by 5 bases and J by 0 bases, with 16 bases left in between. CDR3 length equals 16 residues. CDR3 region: CASSPWGERLNTEAFF. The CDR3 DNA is TGTGCCAGCAGCCCCTGGGGGGAAAGGCTGAACACTGAAGCTTTCTTT.

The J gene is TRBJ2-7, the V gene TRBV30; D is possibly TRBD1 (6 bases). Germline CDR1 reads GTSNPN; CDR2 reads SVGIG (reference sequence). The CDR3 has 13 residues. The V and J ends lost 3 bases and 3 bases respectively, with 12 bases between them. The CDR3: CAWRDRRYYEQYF. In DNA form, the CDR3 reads TGTGCCTGGAGAGACAGGCGATACTACGAGCAGTACTTC.

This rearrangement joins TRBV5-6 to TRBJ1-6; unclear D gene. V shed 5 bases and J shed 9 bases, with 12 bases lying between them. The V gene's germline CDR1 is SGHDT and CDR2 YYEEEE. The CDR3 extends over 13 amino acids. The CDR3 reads CASRLSVSSPLHF. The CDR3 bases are TGTGCCAGCAGGTTATCCGTGAGTTCACCCCTCCACTTT.

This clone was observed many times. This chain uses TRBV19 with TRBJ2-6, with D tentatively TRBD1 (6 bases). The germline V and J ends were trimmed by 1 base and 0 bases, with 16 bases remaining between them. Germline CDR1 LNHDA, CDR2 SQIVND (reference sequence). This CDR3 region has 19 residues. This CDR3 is CASSIGGRSNPSGANVLTF. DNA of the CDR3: TGTGCCAGTAGTATAGGGGGGCGCAGTAACCCCTCTGGGGCCAACGTCCTGACTTTC.

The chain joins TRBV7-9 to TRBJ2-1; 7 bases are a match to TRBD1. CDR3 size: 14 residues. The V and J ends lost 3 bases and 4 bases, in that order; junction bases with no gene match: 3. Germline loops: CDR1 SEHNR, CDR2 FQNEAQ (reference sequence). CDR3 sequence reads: CASSLGRGYNEQFF. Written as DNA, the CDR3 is TGTGCCAGCAGCTTGGGCAGGGGGTACAATGAGCAGTTCTTC.

CDR3 loop: CASSYNSLNTEAFF. The DNA for the CDR3 is TGTGCCAGCAGTTATAACAGCTTGAACACTGAAGCTTTCTTT. V and J are TRBV6-2 or TRBV6-3 and TRBJ1-1, with no clear D. The CDR3 loop spans 14 amino acids. The V gene lost 3 bases and the J gene lost 0 bases, with 8 bases spanning the gap. Germline V gene lookup returns CDR1 MNHEY and CDR2 SVGEGT.

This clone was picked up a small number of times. The CDR3 protein is CASSPLQGNTEAFF. As DNA, the CDR3 is TGTGCCAGCTCACCTTTACAGGGCAACACTGAAGCTTTCTTT. This chain links TRBV18 with TRBJ1-1; weak D call: TRBD1 (6 bases). CDR1 and CDR2 from the germline V gene are KGHSH and LQKENI. CDR3 length: 14 amino acids. V was trimmed by 3 bases and J by 2 bases, leaving 10 bases between them.

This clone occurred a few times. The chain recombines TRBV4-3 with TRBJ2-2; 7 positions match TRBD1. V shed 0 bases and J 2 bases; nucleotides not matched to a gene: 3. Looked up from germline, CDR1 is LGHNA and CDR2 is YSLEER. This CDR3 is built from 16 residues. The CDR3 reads CASSQDEGANTGELFF. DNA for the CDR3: TGCGCCAGCAGCCAAGACGAGGGGGCAAACACCGGGGAGCTGTTTTTT.

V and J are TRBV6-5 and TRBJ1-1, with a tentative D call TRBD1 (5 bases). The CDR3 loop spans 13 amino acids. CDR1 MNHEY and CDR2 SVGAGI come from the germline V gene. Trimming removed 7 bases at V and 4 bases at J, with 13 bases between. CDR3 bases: TGTGCCAGCAACCAGGGTAGTGGCACTGAAGCTTTCTTT. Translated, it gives CASNQGSGTEAFF.

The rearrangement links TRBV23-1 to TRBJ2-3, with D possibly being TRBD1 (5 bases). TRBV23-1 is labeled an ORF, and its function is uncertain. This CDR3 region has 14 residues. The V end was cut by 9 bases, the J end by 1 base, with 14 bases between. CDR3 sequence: CARRDRTCTDTQYF. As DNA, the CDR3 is TGCGCCAGGAGAGACAGAACTTGCACAGATACGCAGTATTTT.

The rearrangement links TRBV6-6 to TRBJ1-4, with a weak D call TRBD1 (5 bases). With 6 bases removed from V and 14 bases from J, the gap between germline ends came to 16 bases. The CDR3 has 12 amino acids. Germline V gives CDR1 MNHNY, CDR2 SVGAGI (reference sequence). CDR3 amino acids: CASRNDLQVLFF. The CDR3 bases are TGTGCCAGCAGGAACGACTTACAGGTCCTGTTTTTT.

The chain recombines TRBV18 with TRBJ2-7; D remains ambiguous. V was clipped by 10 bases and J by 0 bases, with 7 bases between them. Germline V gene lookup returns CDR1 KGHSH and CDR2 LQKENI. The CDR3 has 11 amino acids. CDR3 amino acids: CATRSSYEQYF. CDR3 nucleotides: TGTGCCACCCGGAGCTCCTACGAGCAGTACTTC. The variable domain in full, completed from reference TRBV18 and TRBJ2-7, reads NAGVMQNPRHLVRRRGQEARLRCSPMKGHSHVYWYRQLPEEGLKFMVYLQKENIIDESGMPKERFSAEFPKEGPSILRIQQVVRGDSAAYFCATRSSYEQYFGPGTRLTVT.

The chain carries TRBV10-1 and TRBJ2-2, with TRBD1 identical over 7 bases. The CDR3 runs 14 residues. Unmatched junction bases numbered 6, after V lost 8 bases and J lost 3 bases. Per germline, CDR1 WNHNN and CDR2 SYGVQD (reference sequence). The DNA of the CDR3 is TGCGCCAGCGGAGACAGGGCTGACACCGGGGAGCTGTTTTTT. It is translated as CASGDRADTGELFF.